The clone carrying this T cell receptor (beta chain) was recorded many times. Its antigen is not known. PCR was performed a second time for about 7 to 12 cycles using a sample-barcoded 5' primer and a J-beta primer mix. MiXCR, run by TCRdb on the 5' RACE reads, gives a single entry per CDR3 protein. The sample holds 550,000 to 650,000 distinct CDR3 sequences, approximately 30% seen once. This entry comes from a study of blood T cells in healthy people across ages. Study conclusions and caveats: A conclusive naive versus antigen-experienced comparison was prevented by the unsorted PBMCs. It was the long-lived donors that had more naive CD4+ cells and higher diversity than aged donors. Estimates drawn from one million T cells were deemed to understate diversity.

Drawn from each donor were approximately 9.5 milliliters of peripheral blood. V lost 4 bases, J lost 1 base, and 10 bases lay in between. Per germline, CDR1 SQVTM and CDR2 ANQGSEA. This CDR3 spans 13 amino acids. The receptor comes from an elderly woman in good health. Sequences were obtained from blood. The V gene is TRBV29-1, the J gene TRBJ1-1; D is undetermined. The CDR3 sequence is CSVAQSTNTEAFF. CDR3 nucleotide sequence: TGCAGCGTTGCACAGTCGACGAACACTGAAGCTTTCTTT.